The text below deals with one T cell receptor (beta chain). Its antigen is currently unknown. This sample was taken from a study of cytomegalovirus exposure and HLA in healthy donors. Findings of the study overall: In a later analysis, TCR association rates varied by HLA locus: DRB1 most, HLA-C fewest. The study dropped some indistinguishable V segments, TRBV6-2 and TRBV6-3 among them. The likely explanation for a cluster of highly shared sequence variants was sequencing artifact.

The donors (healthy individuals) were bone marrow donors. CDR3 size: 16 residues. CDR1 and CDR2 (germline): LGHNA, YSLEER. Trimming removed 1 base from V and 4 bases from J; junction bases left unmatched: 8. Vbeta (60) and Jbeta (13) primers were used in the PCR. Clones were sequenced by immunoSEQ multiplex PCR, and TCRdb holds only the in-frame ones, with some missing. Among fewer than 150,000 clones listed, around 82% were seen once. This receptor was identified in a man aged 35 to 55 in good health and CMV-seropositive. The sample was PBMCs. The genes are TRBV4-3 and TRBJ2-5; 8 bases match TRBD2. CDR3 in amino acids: CASSQGRIAGTETQYF. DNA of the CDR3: TGCGCCAGCAGCCAAGGGAGGATAGCGGGGACAGAGACCCAGTACTTC.